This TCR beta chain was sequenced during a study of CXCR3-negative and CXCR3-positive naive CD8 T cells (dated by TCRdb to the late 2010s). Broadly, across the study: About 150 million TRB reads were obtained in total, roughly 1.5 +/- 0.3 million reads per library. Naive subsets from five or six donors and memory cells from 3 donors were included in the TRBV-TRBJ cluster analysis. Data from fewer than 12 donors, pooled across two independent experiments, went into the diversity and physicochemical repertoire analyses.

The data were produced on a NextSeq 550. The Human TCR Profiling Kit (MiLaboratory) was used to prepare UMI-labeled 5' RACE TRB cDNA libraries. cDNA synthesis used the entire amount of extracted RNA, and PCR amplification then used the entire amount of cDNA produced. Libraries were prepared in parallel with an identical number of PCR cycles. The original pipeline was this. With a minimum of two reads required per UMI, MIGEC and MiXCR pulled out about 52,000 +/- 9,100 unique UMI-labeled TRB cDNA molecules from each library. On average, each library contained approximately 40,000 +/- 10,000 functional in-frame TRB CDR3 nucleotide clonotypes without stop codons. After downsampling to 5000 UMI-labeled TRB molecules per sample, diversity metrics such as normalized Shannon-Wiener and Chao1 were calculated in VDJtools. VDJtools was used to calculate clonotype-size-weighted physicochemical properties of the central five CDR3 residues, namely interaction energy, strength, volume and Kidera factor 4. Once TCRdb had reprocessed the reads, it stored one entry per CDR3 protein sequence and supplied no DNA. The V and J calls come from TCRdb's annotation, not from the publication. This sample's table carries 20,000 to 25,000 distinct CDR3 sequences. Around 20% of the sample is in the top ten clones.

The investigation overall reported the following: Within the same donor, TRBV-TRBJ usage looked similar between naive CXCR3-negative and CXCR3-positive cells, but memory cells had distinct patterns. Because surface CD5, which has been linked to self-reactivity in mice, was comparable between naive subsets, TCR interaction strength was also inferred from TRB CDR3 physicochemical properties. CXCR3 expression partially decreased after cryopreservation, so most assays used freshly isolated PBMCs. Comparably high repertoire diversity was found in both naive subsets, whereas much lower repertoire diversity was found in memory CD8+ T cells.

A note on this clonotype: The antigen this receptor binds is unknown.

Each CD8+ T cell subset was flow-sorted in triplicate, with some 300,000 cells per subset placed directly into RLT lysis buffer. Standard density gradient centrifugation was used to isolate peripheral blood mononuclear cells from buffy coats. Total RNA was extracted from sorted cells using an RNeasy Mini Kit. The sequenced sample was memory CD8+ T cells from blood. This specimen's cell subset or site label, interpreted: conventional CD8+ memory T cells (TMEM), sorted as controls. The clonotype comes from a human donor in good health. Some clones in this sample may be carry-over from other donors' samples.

The CDR3 protein is CSARVGGQNEQYF. This chain is built from TRBV20-1 and TRBJ2-7; there is no DNA to check the TCRdb D call of TRBD1. The germline V gene (reference sequence) supplies CDR1 DFQATT and CDR2 SNEGSKA. Taken from cysteine to phenylalanine, the CDR3 has 13 residues. The record lacks a DNA sequence.